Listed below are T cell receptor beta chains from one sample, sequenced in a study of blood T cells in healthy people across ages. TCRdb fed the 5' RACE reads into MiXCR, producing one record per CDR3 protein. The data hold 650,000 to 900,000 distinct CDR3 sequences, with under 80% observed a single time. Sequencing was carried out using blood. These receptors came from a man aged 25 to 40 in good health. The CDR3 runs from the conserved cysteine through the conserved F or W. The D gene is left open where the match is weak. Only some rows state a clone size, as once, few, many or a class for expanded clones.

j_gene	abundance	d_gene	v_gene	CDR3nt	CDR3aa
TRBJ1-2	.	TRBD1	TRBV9	TGTGCCAGCAGCGGAGTGACAGGGGACTTCTATGGCTACACCTTC	CASSGVTGDFYGYTF
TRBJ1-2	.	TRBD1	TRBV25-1	TGTGCCAGCAATACAGGGGGCTATGGCTACACCTTC	CASNTGGYGYTF
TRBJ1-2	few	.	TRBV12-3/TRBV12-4	TGTGCCAGCAGGTGGGGAGGGGGAAACTATGGCTACACCTTC	CASRWGGGNYGYTF
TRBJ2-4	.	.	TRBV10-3	TGTGCCATCAGTAGCTATTGGCAGGAGCCTCGGAGAGCCAAAAACATTCAGTACTTC	CAISSYWQEPRRAKNIQYF
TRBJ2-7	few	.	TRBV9	TGTGCCAGCAGCGTAGCTAAAGACGGATACTACGAGCAGTACTTC	CASSVAKDGYYEQYF
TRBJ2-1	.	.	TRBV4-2	TGTGCCAGCAGCCAGCCTCGGACTACTACCTCCTACAATGAGCAGTTCTTC	CASSQPRTTTSYNEQFF
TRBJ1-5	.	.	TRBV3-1	TGTGCCAGCAGCCAAGGCCAGGGTCTAGATCAGCCCCAGCATTTT	CASSQGQGLDQPQHF
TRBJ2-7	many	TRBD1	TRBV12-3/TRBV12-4	TGTGCCAGCAGTCCGACAGGGGGTCAGTACGAGCAGTACTTC	CASSPTGGQYEQYF
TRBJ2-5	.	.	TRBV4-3	TGCGCCAGCGCCCAAGGACTTGGAGGCCAAGAGACCCAGTACTTC	CASAQGLGGQETQYF
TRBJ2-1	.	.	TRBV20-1	TGCAGTGCCCCTGGCCTGGGGGTTGGAAGCTACAATGAGCAGTTCTTC	CSAPGLGVGSYNEQFF
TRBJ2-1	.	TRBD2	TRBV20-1	TGCAGTGCAGCTACTAGCGGGGGGTTGGATGAGCAGTTCTTC	CSAATSGGLDEQFF
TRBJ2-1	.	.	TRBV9	TGTGCCAGCAGCGTAGACCTAGTGGGTGAGCAGTTCTTC	CASSVDLVGEQFF
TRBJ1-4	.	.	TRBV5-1	TGCGCCAGCAGCTTGGTGTCCGGGGGATTCGATGAAAAACTGTTTTTT	CASSLVSGGFDEKLFF
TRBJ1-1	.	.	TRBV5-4	TGTGCCAGCAGCTTGGACAGGAGGGCTGAAGCTTTCTTT	CASSLDRRAEAFF
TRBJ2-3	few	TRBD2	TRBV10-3	TGTGCCATCAGCCGGGAGGAAGCCACAGATACGCAGTATTTT	CAISREEATDTQYF
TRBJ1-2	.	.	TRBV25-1	TGTGCCAGCAGTGGACAGACCGGCTACACCTTC	CASSGQTGYTF
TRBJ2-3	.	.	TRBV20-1	TGCAGTGCTAGACCTCCGGGGAGGACAGATACGCAGTATTTT	CSARPPGRTDTQYF
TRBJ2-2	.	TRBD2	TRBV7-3	TGTGCCAGCAGCCCCTTGGGGCTAGCGGGGGCCCAGAACACCGGGGAGCTGTTTTTT	CASSPLGLAGAQNTGELFF
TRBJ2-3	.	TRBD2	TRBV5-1	TGCGCCAGCAGCTTAGGCGCGGGGGGACACAATGAGCAGTATTTT	CASSLGAGGHNEQYF
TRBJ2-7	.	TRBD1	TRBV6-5	TGTGCCAGCAGTTACTTAGGGACAGGCATCTACGAGCAGTACTTC	CASSYLGTGIYEQYF
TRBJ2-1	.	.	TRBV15	TGTGCCACCAGCAGAGAGAGACAGATTAATGAGCAGTTCTTC	CATSRERQINEQFF
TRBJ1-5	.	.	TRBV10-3	TGTGCCATCACTCCCGGAGACAGACGGCAGCCCCAGCATTTT	CAITPGDRRQPQHF
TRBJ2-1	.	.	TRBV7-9	TGTGCCAGCAGCCACCGACTTCGCTCCTACAATGAGCAGTTCTTC	CASSHRLRSYNEQFF
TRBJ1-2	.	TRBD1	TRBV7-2	TGTGCCAGCAGCACGGGACAGGGGAGACGTGGATTCACCTTC	CASSTGQGRRGFTF
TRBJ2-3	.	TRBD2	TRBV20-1	TGCAGTGCTACTTGGGGGGGTGGGACAGATACGCAGTATTTT	CSATWGGGTDTQYF
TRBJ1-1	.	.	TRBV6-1	TGTGCCAGCAGTCCCTCCCGGGCGAACACTGAAGCTTTCTTT	CASSPSRANTEAFF
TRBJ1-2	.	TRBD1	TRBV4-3	TGCGCCAGCAGCCAAGGGGGACAGCGACCTCATGGCTACACCTTC	CASSQGGQRPHGYTF
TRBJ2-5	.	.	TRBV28	TGTGCCAGCAGGGGACACATCCAAGAGACCCAGTACTTC	CASRGHIQETQYF
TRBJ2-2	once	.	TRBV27	TGTGCCAGCAGTAAGACCCGGAACACCGGGGAGCTGTTTTTT	CASSKTRNTGELFF
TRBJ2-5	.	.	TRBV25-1	TGTGCCAGCAGTTCTCAGGGGTTCGAGACCCAGTACTTC	CASSSQGFETQYF
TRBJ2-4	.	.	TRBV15	TGTGCCACCAGCAGGCGGGTAGCCAAAAACATTCAGTACTTC	CATSRRVAKNIQYF
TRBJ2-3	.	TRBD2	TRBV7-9	TGTGCCAGCAGCTTCCCCCCGGGGGGGCGGGCAGATACGCAGTATTTT	CASSFPPGGRADTQYF
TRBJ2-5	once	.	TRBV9	TGTGCCAGCAGCGTAGGGGGAGCCTCAGAGACCCAGTACTTC	CASSVGGASETQYF
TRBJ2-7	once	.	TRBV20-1	TGCAGTGCTAGAGGGGTTGGAGACTACGAGCAGTACTTC	CSARGVGDYEQYF
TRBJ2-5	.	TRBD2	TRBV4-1	TGCGCCAGCAGCCAAGCCAGCGGGGGACGGGAGACCCAGTACTTC	CASSQASGGRETQYF
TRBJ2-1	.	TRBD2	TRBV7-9	TGTGCCAGCAGTAGTATAGCGGGGGGGCGACGTAATGAGCAGTTCTTC	CASSSIAGGRRNEQFF
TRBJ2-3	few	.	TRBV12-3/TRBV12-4	TGTGCCAGCAGTTATACGGGGCGCACAGATACGCAGTATTTT	CASSYTGRTDTQYF
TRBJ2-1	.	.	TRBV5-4	TGTGCCAGCAGCTACGGGACTCCTTCGGGGGAGCAGTTCTTC	CASSYGTPSGEQFF
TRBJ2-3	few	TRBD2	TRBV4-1	TGCGCCAGCAGCCAGAGGACTAGCGGGGGACCCATGATCACAGATACGCAGTATTTT	CASSQRTSGGPMITDTQYF
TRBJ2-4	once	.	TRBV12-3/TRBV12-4	TGTGCCTCTGGAGGCCGGGACTTCATTCAGTACTTC	CASGGRDFIQYF
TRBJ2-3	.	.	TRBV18	TGTGCCAGCTCACCAGGGACCCCCGCCGGAGATACGCGGTATTTT	CASSPGTPAGDTRYF
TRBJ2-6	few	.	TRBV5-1	TGCGCCAGCAGCCCACAGGGTGTTGGTGGGGCCAACGTCCTGACTTTC	CASSPQGVGGANVLTF
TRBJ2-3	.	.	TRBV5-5	TGTGCCAGCAGCTTGGCCGGGGTCAGGGTCACAGATACGCAGTATTTT	CASSLAGVRVTDTQYF
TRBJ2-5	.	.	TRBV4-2	TGTGCCAGCGGCCAAAGATCCCAGACGTACCAAGAGACCCAGTACTTC	CASGQRSQTYQETQYF
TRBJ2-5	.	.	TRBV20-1	TGCAGTGCTCCCTGGGGCAGGGGGACCCAGTACTTC	CSAPWGRGTQYF
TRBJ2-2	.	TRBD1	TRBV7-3	TGTGTCAGCAGCATGACAGGGGCGGCTGGGAACACCGGGGAGCTGTTTTTT	CVSSMTGAAGNTGELFF
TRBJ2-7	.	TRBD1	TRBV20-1	TGCAGTGCCACAAGAATTGGGACAGGAACATACGAGCAGTACTTC	CSATRIGTGTYEQYF
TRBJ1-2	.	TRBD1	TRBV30	TGTGCCTGGAGTGTCCAGGGGGCTCTATATGGCTACACCTTC	CAWSVQGALYGYTF
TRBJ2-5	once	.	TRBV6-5	TGTGCCAGCAGTTACTCGAGCATTGGTGGGGCAGAGACCCAGTACTTC	CASSYSSIGGAETQYF
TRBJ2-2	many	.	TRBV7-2	TGTGCCAGCAGCCCAACTATGACAGGAACCGGGGAGCTGTTTTTT	CASSPTMTGTGELFF
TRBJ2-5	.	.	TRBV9	TGTGCCAGCAGCGTCCAAGCGACTAGTCGGGAGACCCAGTACTTC	CASSVQATSRETQYF
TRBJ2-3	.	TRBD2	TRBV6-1	TGTGCCAGCAGTAGCAGCGGGGTATTCACAGATACGCAGTATTTT	CASSSSGVFTDTQYF
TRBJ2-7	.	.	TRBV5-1	TGCGCCAGCAGATTGACGGGTGTGGACGAGCAGTACTTC	CASRLTGVDEQYF
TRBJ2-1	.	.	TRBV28	TGTGCCAGCAGTACCCGGACCGGTGGTGAGCAGTTCTTC	CASSTRTGGEQFF
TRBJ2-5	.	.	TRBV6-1	TGTGCCAGCAGTGTGGCAGGGTTAATAGAGACCCAGTACTTC	CASSVAGLIETQYF
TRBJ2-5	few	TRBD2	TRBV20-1	TGCAGTGCTAGGATGCTAGCGGGACAAGAGACCCAGTACTTC	CSARMLAGQETQYF
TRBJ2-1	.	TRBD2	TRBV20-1	TGCAGTGCCCAAGGGGGACTAGCTTTTTATGAGCAGTTCTTC	CSAQGGLAFYEQFF
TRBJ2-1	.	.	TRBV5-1	TGCGCCAGCAGCCACCCCGACGACACCTACAATGAGCAGTTCTTC	CASSHPDDTYNEQFF
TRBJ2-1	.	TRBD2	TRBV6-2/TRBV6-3	TGTGCCAGCATGTGGGTAGCGGGGTCCACCTACAATGAGCAGTTCTTC	CASMWVAGSTYNEQFF